This T cell receptor (beta chain) was identified during a study of OX40 agonist ivuxolimab in advanced cancers. Data came from immunoSEQ multiplex PCR; TCRdb stores just in-frame clones and leaves some out. This sample has tens of thousands of clones, with around four fifths found just once. General observations from the study: Some nonresponders also had low normalized T-cell clonal expansion.

Losses at the gene ends were 4 bases for V and 2 bases for J; bases not matched to a gene: 2. The germline V gene has CDR1 LNHDA and CDR2 SQIVND (reference sequence). This CDR3 comprises 16 residues. On this clone: As yet, its antigen is unknown.

The chain joins TRBV19 to TRBJ2-2; 12 bases agree with TRBD1. This clonotype was obtained from an adult with an advanced solid tumor such as melanoma, head and neck, liver or kidney cancer. The sample was CD4+ or CD8+ T cells sorted from blood, taken in a trial of the OX40 agonist ivuxolimab. CDR3 loop: CASSRDRGRNTGELFF. Written as DNA, the CDR3 is TGTGCCAGTAGTAGGGACAGGGGGCGCAACACCGGGGAGCTGTTTTTT.